The 23 T cell receptor beta chains listed next were all sequenced from one sample in a study of T cells in localized non-small cell lung cancer. Assay: immunoSEQ multiplex PCR; the TCRdb copy retains only in-frame clones and omits some. The data contain tens of thousands of clones, roughly 89% of them seen just once; the ten biggest clones take up roughly 18%. Source: peripheral blood, taken before any cancer treatment. The receptors were gathered from a male donor at least 60 years old with stage III squamous cell lung carcinoma.

The chain links TRBV29-1 to TRBJ2-2; TRBD2 aligns across 12 bases. Germline-derived CDR1 and CDR2 are SQVTM and ANQGSEA. CDR3 length: 14 amino acids. The CDR3 DNA is TGCAGTACCCTAGCGGGAGGGTCTACCGGGGAGCTGTTTTTT. It encodes CSTLAGGSTGELFF.

J is TRBJ2-5 and V is TRBV7-9; 7 nucleotides align to TRBD2. This CDR3 comprises 13 residues. Unmatched junction bases numbered 6, after V lost 7 bases and J lost 4 bases. Germline V CDR1 and CDR2: SEHNR, FQNEAQ (reference sequence). The CDR3 sequence: CASIQAGSETQYF. The CDR3 DNA is TGTGCCAGCATCCAAGCGGGATCAGAGACCCAGTACTTC.

The J gene is TRBJ2-2, the V gene TRBV9; no firm D call. There are 12 residues in the CDR3. Trimming removed 4 bases at V and 1 base at J, with 2 bases between. Germline V gene lookup returns CDR1 SGDLS and CDR2 YYNGEE. CDR3 protein: CASSQNTGELFF. DNA of the CDR3: TGTGCCAGCAGCCAGAACACCGGGGAGCTGTTTTTT.

The chain combines TRBV9 with TRBJ2-7; TRBD1 is a possible D gene (6 bases). Germline lookup yields CDR1 SGDLS and CDR2 YYNGEE. The CDR3 contains 14 residues. The germline V and J ends were trimmed by 2 bases and 2 bases, with 11 bases remaining between them. The CDR3 is CASSVDRYTYEQYF. In DNA, the CDR3 is TGTGCCAGCAGCGTCGACAGGTACACCTACGAGCAGTACTTC.

The J gene is TRBJ1-2, the V gene TRBV5-4; maybe TRBD1 (5 bases). V dropped 4 bases and J dropped 0 bases, with 13 bases sitting between them. CDR1 and CDR2 (germline): SGHNT, YYREEE (reference sequence). The CDR3 is made up of 15 amino acids. The CDR3 is CASSQGGVPNYGYTF. Written as DNA, the CDR3 is TGTGCCAGCAGCCAAGGAGGGGTCCCTAACTATGGCTACACCTTC.

This chain joins TRBV25-1 and TRBJ1-2; TRBD1 aligns across 9 bases. V shed 1 base and J 8 bases; nucleotides not matched to a gene: 2. CDR1 and CDR2 from the germline V gene are MGHDK and SYGVNS. The CDR3 has 13 amino acids. CDR3 DNA: TGTGCCAGCAGTGAATCGGGACAGGGAGGCTACACCTTC. This gives the protein CASSESGQGGYTF.

The chain carries TRBV5-1 and TRBJ2-7, with TRBD1 identical over 12 bases. The V gene end was trimmed by 4 bases and the J gene end by 5 bases; junction bases not matched to a gene: 4. CDR3 length: 14 amino acids. Germline V gene lookup returns CDR1 SGHRS and CDR2 YFSETQ. CDR3 residues: CASSPGTGGDEQYF. The DNA of the CDR3 is TGCGCCAGCAGCCCCGGGACAGGGGGCGACGAGCAGTACTTC.

V usage is TRBV5-1 and J usage is TRBJ2-3, with D perhaps matching TRBD2 (6 bases). Germline V gene lookup returns CDR1 SGHRS and CDR2 YFSETQ. The CDR3 loop spans 15 amino acids. The V end was cut by 4 bases, the J end by 5 bases, with 17 bases between. CDR3 sequence (DNA): TGCGCCAGCAGCCCAGTTGCGGTGGAGGGAGATACGCAGTATTTT. Translation: CASSPVAVEGDTQYF.

The chain is built from TRBV7-2 and TRBJ2-3; maybe TRBD1 (6 bases). Trimming took 1 base from V and 2 from J, leaving 10 bases between them. From germline, CDR1 is SGHTA and CDR2 FQGNSA. The CDR3 is 15 residues long. CDR3 region: CASSLGTDLTDTQYF. In DNA form, the CDR3 reads TGTGCCAGCAGCTTAGGGACAGACCTCACAGATACGCAGTATTTT. The complete variable domain, with remaining parts taken from reference TRBV7-2 and TRBJ2-3, reads GAGVSQSPSNKVTEKGKDVELRCDPISGHTALYWYRQSLGQGLEFLIYFQGNSAPDKSGLPSDRFSAERTGGSVSTLTIQRTQQEDSAVYLCASSLGTDLTDTQYFGPGTRLTVL.

J is TRBJ1-2 and V is TRBV6-5, with no clear D. Germline V gives CDR1 MNHEY, CDR2 SVGAGI. This CDR3 is built from 16 residues. Trimming removed 4 bases from V and 7 bases from J, with 22 bases in between. The CDR3 nucleotides read TGTGCCAGCAGTTCCACGGAGTTGGCCGGGTACTCTGGCTACACCTTC. Residues: CASSSTELAGYSGYTF.

The chain has TRBV5-4 and TRBJ2-1, with 7 positions matching TRBD1. The CDR3 sequence is 15 residues long. Germline CDR1 and CDR2: SGHNT and YYREEE (reference sequence). V was clipped by 4 bases and J by 4 bases; unmatched bases: 8. The CDR3 region is CASSTGQENYNEQFF. The CDR3 DNA sequence: TGTGCCAGCAGCACTGGACAGGAGAATTACAATGAGCAGTTCTTC.

This clone was found once. The chain couples TRBV18 to TRBJ1-4; D not certain. The germline V and J ends were trimmed by 4 bases and 5 bases, with 14 bases remaining between them. This CDR3 is 15 amino acids long. Germline V CDR1 and CDR2: KGHSH, LQKENI. The CDR3: CASSLNSGRNEKLFF. CDR3 DNA sequence: TGTGCCAGCTCACTTAACAGTGGCCGGAATGAAAAACTGTTTTTT.

This clone was seen a handful of times. The chain carries TRBV19 and TRBJ1-5, with D unresolved. This CDR3 comprises 15 residues. Germline-derived CDR1 and CDR2 are LNHDA and SQIVND (reference sequence). V lost 1 base to trimming and J lost 2 bases, with 9 bases between them. The CDR3, as DNA: TGTGCCAGTAGTATAGTTTGGGGTGGCAATCAGCCCCAGCATTTT. Its protein is CASSIVWGGNQPQHF.

The rearrangement joins TRBV5-1 to TRBJ2-3; D uncertain. The CDR3 has 13 residues. V lost 1 base, J lost 2 bases, and 5 bases lay in between. CDR1 and CDR2 (germline): SGHRS, YFSETQ. CDR3: CASSLTATDTQYF. CDR3 in DNA: TGCGCCAGCAGCTTGACAGCCACAGATACGCAGTATTTT.

This chain connects TRBV7-9 to TRBJ2-3, with 9 bases matching TRBD2. The germline gives CDR1 SEHNR, CDR2 FQNEAQ (reference sequence). The J segment lost 1 base and the V segment lost 1 base, leaving 0 bases of the junction unmatched. CDR3 length: 15 residues. The CDR3 DNA sequence: TGTGCCAGCAGCTTAGGGACTAGCGGCACAGATACGCAGTATTTT. This gives the protein CASSLGTSGTDTQYF.

The rearrangement uses TRBV11-2 and TRBJ2-7; TRBD2 agrees at 9 bases. The CDR3 covers 13 residues. After removal of 4 bases from V and 8 bases from J, the junction contained 6 bases not matched to a gene. Germline V gives CDR1 SGHAT, CDR2 FQNNGV. This CDR3 reads CASSSGLARQQYF. The CDR3 nucleotides read TGTGCCAGCAGCTCGGGACTAGCTCGGCAGCAGTACTTC.

V and J are TRBV6-6 and TRBJ2-1; no clear D gene. There are 14 residues in the CDR3. The germline gives CDR1 MNHNY, CDR2 SVGAGI (reference sequence). Trimming pared 7 bases from V and 0 bases from J, leaving 10 bases between. DNA of the CDR3: TGTGCCAGCACTGCGGAAAGCTCCTACAATGAGCAGTTCTTC. Protein product: CASTAESSYNEQFF.

The genes are TRBV30 and TRBJ2-3; D might be TRBD1 (5 bases). The germline gives CDR1 GTSNPN, CDR2 SVGIG (reference sequence). There are 12 residues in the CDR3. V was shortened by 2 bases and J by 3 bases, with 6 bases between the two germline ends. The CDR3 region is CAWSPGTDTQYF. The DNA for the CDR3 is TGTGCCTGGAGTCCAGGGACAGATACGCAGTATTTT. The full variable domain, in which reference TRBV30 and TRBJ2-3 provide the parts outside the CDR3, is SQTIHQWPATLVQPVGSPLSLECTVEGTSNPNLYWYRQAAGRGLQLLFYSVGIGQISSEVPQNLSASRPQDRQFILSSKKLLLSDSGFYLCAWSPGTDTQYFGPGTRLTVL.

Only a few counts were recorded for this clone. V is TRBV5-4 and J is TRBJ1-6; D is uncertain. Germline loops: CDR1 SGHNT, CDR2 YYREEE (reference sequence). The CDR3 has 13 amino acids. V lost 1 base to trimming and J lost 10 bases, with 9 bases between them. The CDR3 DNA follows: TGTGCCAGCAGCTTGTCCGACGGCTCACCCCTCCACTTT. It is translated as CASSLSDGSPLHF. The entire variable domain, with the rest obtained from reference TRBV5-4 and TRBJ1-6, is as follows: ETGVTQSPTHLIKTRGQQVTLRCSSQSGHNTVSWYQQALGQGPQFIFQYYREEENGRGNFPPRFSGLQFPNYSSELNVNALELDDSALYLCASSLSDGSPLHFGNGTRLTVT.

The chain carries TRBV11-2 and TRBJ2-2; 7 nucleotides match TRBD2. Germline-derived CDR1 and CDR2 are SGHAT and FQNNGV. There are 15 residues in the CDR3. With V trimmed by 1 base and J by 4 bases, 3 bases remained unmatched. The CDR3 here is CASSLAAGITGELFF. The DNA of the CDR3 is TGTGCCAGCAGCTTAGCAGCGGGGATCACCGGGGAGCTGTTTTTT. Complete variable domain (other parts from reference TRBV11-2 and TRBJ2-2): EAGVAQSPRYKIIEKRQSVAFWCNPISGHATLYWYQQILGQGPKLLIQFQNNGVVDDSQLPKDRFSAERLKGVDSTLKIQPAKLEDSAVYLCASSLAAGITGELFFGEGSRLTVL.

The chain recombines TRBV14 with TRBJ1-4; 7 bases match TRBD1. Trimming at V came to 5 bases and at J to 8 bases, leaving 5 bases not matched to a gene. The V gene's germline CDR1 is SGHDN and CDR2 FVKESK. This CDR3 contains 13 residues. DNA of the CDR3: TGTGCCAGCAGCGAGGGGGCCAGGGAAAAACTGTTTTTT. Protein sequence: CASSEGAREKLFF.

V is TRBV9 and J is TRBJ2-7; 7 bases match TRBD2. This CDR3 has 15 amino acids. CDR1 SGDLS and CDR2 YYNGEE come from the germline V gene. J gave up 1 base and V 3 bases, and 7 bases lay outside the gene matches. For the CDR3, the DNA is TGTGCCAGCAGCGCTAGCGGAAGTGGTTCCTACGAGCAGTACTTC. Amino acids: CASSASGSGSYEQYF.

The chain couples TRBV10-3 to TRBJ1-1; 7 nucleotides line up with TRBD1. V lost 6 bases, J lost 8 bases, and 12 bases stayed unmatched. CDR1 is ENHRY, CDR2 SYGVKD, per germline. This CDR3 region has 14 residues. Here the CDR3 reads CAIRTGTDEAEAFF. The CDR3 DNA reads as TGTGCCATCAGGACCGGGACAGATGAGGCGGAAGCTTTCTTT.